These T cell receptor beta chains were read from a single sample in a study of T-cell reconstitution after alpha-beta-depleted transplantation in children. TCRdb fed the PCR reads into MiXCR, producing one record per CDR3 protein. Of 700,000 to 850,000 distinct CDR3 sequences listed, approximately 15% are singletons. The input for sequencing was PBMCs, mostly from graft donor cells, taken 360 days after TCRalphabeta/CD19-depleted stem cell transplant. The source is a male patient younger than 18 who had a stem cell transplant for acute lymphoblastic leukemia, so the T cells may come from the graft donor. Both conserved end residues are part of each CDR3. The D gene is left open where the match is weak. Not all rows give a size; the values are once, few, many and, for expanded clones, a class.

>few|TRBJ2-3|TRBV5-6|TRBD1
CASSLPHRGLGTDTQYF
TGTGCCAGCAGCTTGCCCCACAGGGGGCTTGGCACAGATACGCAGTATTTT
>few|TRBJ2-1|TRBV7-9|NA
CASSLARPRSYNEQFF
TGTGCCAGCAGCTTAGCTCGTCCCCGAAGCTACAATGAGCAGTTCTTC
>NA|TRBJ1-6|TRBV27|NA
CASRDGISSYNSPLHF
TGTGCCAGCAGGGATGGGATAAGCTCCTATAATTCACCCCTCCACTTT
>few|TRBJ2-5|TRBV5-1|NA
CASQSTSTKETQYF
TGCGCCAGCCAATCAACCTCAACTAAGGAGACCCAGTACTTC
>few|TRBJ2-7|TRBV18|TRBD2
CASSLASGTSGGYEQYF
TGTGCCAGCTCACTTGCTTCCGGGACTAGCGGGGGCTACGAGCAGTACTTC
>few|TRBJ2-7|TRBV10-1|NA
CASSDSLARSEQYF
TGCGCCAGCAGTGATTCTCTAGCGCGTTCCGAGCAGTACTTC
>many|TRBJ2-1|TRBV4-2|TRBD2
CASSQTTSGRGEGQFF
TGTGCCAGCAGCCAAACGACTAGCGGGAGGGGGGAGGGGCAGTTCTTC
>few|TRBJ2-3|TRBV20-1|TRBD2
CSPERGVLTDTQYF
TGCAGCCCTGAGCGGGGGGTCCTCACAGATACGCAGTATTTT
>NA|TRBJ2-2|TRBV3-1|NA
CASSQIPETGELFF
TGTGCCAGCAGCCAAATTCCGGAAACCGGGGAGCTGTTTTTT
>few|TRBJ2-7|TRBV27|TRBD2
CASSSTGLAGGPSYEQYF
TGTGCCAGCAGTTCGACGGGACTAGCGGGAGGGCCCTCCTACGAGCAGTACTTC
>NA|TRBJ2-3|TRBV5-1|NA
CASSFGSHTDTQYF
TGCGCCAGCAGCTTCGGGTCCCACACAGATACGCAGTATTTT
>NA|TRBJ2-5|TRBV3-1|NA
CASSQFQTQYF
TGTGCCAGCAGCCAATTCCAGACCCAGTACTTC
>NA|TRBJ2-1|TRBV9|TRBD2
CASSVVSSGPEQFF
TGTGCCAGCAGCGTAGTGTCTAGCGGCCCAGAGCAGTTCTTC
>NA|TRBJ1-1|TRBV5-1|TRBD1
CASSPGRGQIGTEAFF
TGCGCCAGCAGCCCGGGCAGGGGGCAAATAGGTACTGAAGCTTTCTTT
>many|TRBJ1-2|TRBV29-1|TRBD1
CSVADSLSGQGGYGYTF
TGCAGCGTTGCTGATTCGCTTTCAGGACAGGGGGGTTATGGCTACACCTTC
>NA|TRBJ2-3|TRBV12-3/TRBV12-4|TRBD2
CASSFRLTSGSTDTQYF
TGTGCCAGCAGTTTTCGACTGACTAGCGGGAGTACAGATACGCAGTATTTT
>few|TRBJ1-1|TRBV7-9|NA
CASSLELMRTEAFF
TGTGCCAGCAGCTTAGAACTAATGAGAACTGAAGCTTTCTTT
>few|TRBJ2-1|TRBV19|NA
CASTVGPEQFF
TGTGCCAGTACCGTGGGTCCTGAGCAGTTCTTC
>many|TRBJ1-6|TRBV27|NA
CASSLRGGNSPLHF
TGTGCCAGCAGTTTACGGGGTGGCAATTCACCCCTCCACTTT
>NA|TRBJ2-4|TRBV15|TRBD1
CATSSPGYRGAKNIQYF
TGTGCCACCAGCAGTCCCGGCTACAGGGGGGCCAAAAACATTCAGTACTTC
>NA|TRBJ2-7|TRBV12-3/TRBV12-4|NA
CASSRIEGGREQYF
TGTGCCAGCAGTAGAATCGAAGGCGGACGCGAGCAGTACTTC
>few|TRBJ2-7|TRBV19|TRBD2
CASGTSGTSKSYEQYF
TGTGCCAGTGGGACTAGCGGGACAAGCAAGAGCTACGAGCAGTACTTC
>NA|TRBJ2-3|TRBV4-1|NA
CASTPRWEKPQYF
TGCGCCAGCACCCCCAGGTGGGAGAAGCCGCAGTATTTT
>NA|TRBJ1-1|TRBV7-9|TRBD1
CASSTTGAVDIGTEAFF
TGTGCCAGCAGCACGACAGGGGCGGTGGATATAGGCACTGAAGCTTTCTTT